The clone carrying this T cell receptor beta chain is a singleton in its sample. This specimen belongs to a study of PD-L1 blockade in urothelial cancer. Background on the study: Analyses used blood from 3 weeks (second dose) and 6 weeks after treatment start.

Noted time point: peripheral blood 6 weeks after treatment start. TCRdb's copy holds only in-frame clones and misses some; the assay was immunoSEQ multiplex PCR. The repertoire holds around 93,000 clones, roughly 85% seen once, with 8.4% in the top ten. Germline V lookup: CDR1 MNHNS, CDR2 SASEGT. Trimming stripped 7 bases from V and 2 bases from J, with 9 bases between. This CDR3 is built from 13 residues. The sequence derives from a man between 65 and 85 years old with urothelial cancer. The material was PBMCs, obtained around atezolizumab (anti-PD-L1) treatment. This sequence joins TRBV6-1 and TRBJ1-5; D uncertain. The CDR3 here is CASTQLGNQPQHF. The CDR3 nucleotides are TGTGCCAGCACCCAATTAGGCAATCAGCCCCAGCATTTT.